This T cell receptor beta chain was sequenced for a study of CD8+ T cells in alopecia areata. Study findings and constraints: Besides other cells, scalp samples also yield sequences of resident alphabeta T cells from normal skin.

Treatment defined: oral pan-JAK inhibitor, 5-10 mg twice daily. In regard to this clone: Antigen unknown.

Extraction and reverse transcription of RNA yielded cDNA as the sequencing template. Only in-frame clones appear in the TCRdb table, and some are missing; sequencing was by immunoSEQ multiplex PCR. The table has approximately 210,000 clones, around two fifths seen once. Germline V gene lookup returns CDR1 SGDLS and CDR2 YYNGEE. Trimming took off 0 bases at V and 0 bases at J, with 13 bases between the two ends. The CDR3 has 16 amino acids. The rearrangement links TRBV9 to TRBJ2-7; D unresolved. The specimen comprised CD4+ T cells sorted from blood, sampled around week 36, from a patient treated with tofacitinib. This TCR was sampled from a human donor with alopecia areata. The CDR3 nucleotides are TGTGCCAGCAGCGTAGGATCCACAGCGAGCTCCTACGAGCAGTACTTC. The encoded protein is CASSVGSTASSYEQYF.